This TCR beta chain appears in the sequencing data of a study of T cell clonality in common variable immunodeficiency. Regarding the study as a whole: Shared TCRbeta clones were fewer between CVID subjects than controls. Reportedly, TCR beta sequences from common variable immunodeficiency showed fewer deletions and N-nucleotide insertions.

Patients had low serum IgG, IgA and/or IgM and specific antibody deficiency. Trimming took 6 bases from V and 5 from J; bases not matched to a gene: 3. Germline V CDR1 and CDR2: SEHNR, FQNEAQ (reference sequence). CDR3 length equals 13 residues. Data came from immunoSEQ multiplex PCR; TCRdb stores just in-frame clones and leaves some out. The sample includes approximately 30,000 clones, none of them occurring once. In its sample, this clone was seen a few times. The target antigen is unknown. Sequencing ends 3 residues short of the CDR3 end; the germline J gene provides the rest. Source material: peripheral blood mononuclear cells. The receptor's source is a human donor with common variable immunodeficiency. This rearrangement joins TRBV7-9 to TRBJ2-3, with TRBD1 matching 9 bases. CDR3 residues: CASRGQGIDTQYF. CDR3 bases read: TGTGCCAGCAGGGGACAGGGTATAGATACG.